The clone carrying this T cell receptor (beta chain) was seen a handful of times. Its specificity is not known. The data derive from a study of T cell responses to AZD1222 COVID-19 vaccine. CDR1 is MDHEN and CDR2 is SYDVKM in the germline V gene. The CDR3 is 15 amino acids. Trimming removed 3 bases at V and 4 bases at J, with 13 bases between. General study results and limits: There were mostly white British donors and more females than males, and clonal diversity was possibly underestimated. Repertoire sampling occurred only after the peak T cell response.

TCRdb keeps only in-frame clones here, not all; method: immunoSEQ multiplex PCR. Of under 110,000 clones listed, approximately 90% are singletons. V and J are TRBV28 and TRBJ2-1, with no clear D. The receptor comes from an adult in good health. This specimen consisted of peripheral blood, obtained on day 0 of AZD1222 vaccination. The CDR3 is CASSFVGTSYNEQFF. As DNA, the CDR3 is TGTGCCAGCAGTTTTGTTGGAACAAGTTACAATGAGCAGTTCTTC.